This T cell receptor (beta chain) stems from a study of T cells in Graves' hyperthyroidism and ophthalmopathy. Study findings and constraints: Ophthalmopathy was model-predicted a median about 6.9 months pre-onset. Ophthalmopathy stood apart from stable hyperthyroidism in a 13 V-J model.

Patients with uncontrolled infections, other autoimmune diseases, pregnancy or lactation were excluded. Amplification of TCR beta CDR3 regions used RNA as the template. Initially, a first-round RT-PCR of the TCR CDR3 employed the HTBI primer set. TCRdb redid the calling of the multiplex PCR reads with MiXCR, one entry per CDR3 protein. The table shows around 350,000 distinct CDR3 sequences, with approximately 14% occurring only once. The CDR3 has 14 amino acids. Germline assignment: CDR1 MNHEY and CDR2 SMNVEV (reference sequence). The V and J ends lost 6 bases and 0 bases respectively, with 11 bases between them. Ten or more counts support this clonotype. The antigen remains undetermined.

The receptor was derived from a woman aged 18-35 years with Graves' hyperthyroidism that later progressed to Graves' ophthalmopathy. The specimen was blood. The chain recombines TRBV27 with TRBJ1-2, with D hard to call. Written as DNA, the CDR3 is TGTGCCAGCAGCTCCGACGGACCTAACTATGGCTACACCTTC. This gives the protein CASSSDGPNYGYTF.